A selection of T cell receptor beta chains follows, all from one sample in a study of cytomegalovirus exposure and HLA in healthy donors. Generated by immunoSEQ multiplex PCR, the TCRdb table keeps only in-frame clones and is missing some. The sample contains about 250,000 clones, about 85% of which appear only once. The specimen was PBMCs. Receptor source: a girl aged 2 to 9 in good health and CMV-seronegative. Both conserved end residues are part of each CDR3. D genes are given only for firm matches. Expanded clones get a size class; other rows say once, few or many, or leave the size out.

d_gene: -; j_gene: TRBJ1-5; v_gene: TRBV7-2; abundance: -; CDR3nt: TGTGCCAGCAGCTTAGGGAGCCACATAAGCAATCAGCCCCAGCATTTT; CDR3aa: CASSLGSHISNQPQHF
d_gene: TRBD1; j_gene: TRBJ2-7; v_gene: TRBV28; abundance: few; CDR3nt: TGTGCCAGCAGTTTGGGGGGACAGGGGGCCGGAGAGCAGTACTTC; CDR3aa: CASSLGGQGAGEQYF
d_gene: -; j_gene: TRBJ1-5; v_gene: TRBV7-9; abundance: -; CDR3nt: TGTTCCAGCAGCTCGACAGATCAGCCCCAGCATTTT; CDR3aa: CSSSSTDQPQHF
d_gene: -; j_gene: TRBJ2-3; v_gene: TRBV6-5; abundance: -; CDR3nt: TGTGCCAGCAGTTACTCGGGAGGGACAACCACAGATACGCAGTATTTT; CDR3aa: CASSYSGGTTTDTQYF
d_gene: TRBD1; j_gene: TRBJ1-6; v_gene: TRBV6-5; abundance: -; CDR3nt: TGTGCCAGCAGTTCTTTGGGACAGGGTTCCCTCCACTTT; CDR3aa: CASSSLGQGSLHF
d_gene: -; j_gene: TRBJ1-2; v_gene: TRBV2; abundance: once; CDR3nt: TGTGCCAGCATCCTTGGAGATGGCTACACCTTC; CDR3aa: CASILGDGYTF
d_gene: -; j_gene: TRBJ2-5; v_gene: TRBV7-2; abundance: -; CDR3nt: TGTGCCAGCAGTCGGGGGTATCAAGAGACCCAGTACTTC; CDR3aa: CASSRGYQETQYF
d_gene: TRBD1; j_gene: TRBJ1-1; v_gene: TRBV29-1; abundance: -; CDR3nt: TGCAGCGTTGAAGATCGGGACAGGGGCTTGAACACTGAAGCTTTCTTT; CDR3aa: CSVEDRDRGLNTEAFF
d_gene: -; j_gene: TRBJ2-7; v_gene: TRBV7-8; abundance: -; CDR3nt: TGTGCCAGCAGCTTGCGGGGCTATTACGAGCAGTACTTC; CDR3aa: CASSLRGYYEQYF
d_gene: -; j_gene: TRBJ1-5; v_gene: TRBV7-9; abundance: -; CDR3nt: TGTGCCAGCAGCGCATCAGGGGCAGGGGAGCCCCAGCATTTT; CDR3aa: CASSASGAGEPQHF
d_gene: TRBD2; j_gene: TRBJ2-3; v_gene: TRBV18; abundance: -; CDR3nt: TGTGCCAGCTCACCACGAGCGGGAGCGGTCGGAGATACGCAGTATTTT; CDR3aa: CASSPRAGAVGDTQYF
d_gene: TRBD1; j_gene: TRBJ1-1; v_gene: TRBV29-1; abundance: -; CDR3nt: TGCAGCGTAGACCTCCTGGTAGGGGGCCTTGAAGCTTTCTTT; CDR3aa: CSVDLLVGGLEAFF
d_gene: TRBD2; j_gene: TRBJ2-5; v_gene: TRBV19; abundance: -; CDR3nt: TGTGCCAGTAGTCGACTAGCGGGACAAGAGACCCAGTACTTC; CDR3aa: CASSRLAGQETQYF
d_gene: TRBD1; j_gene: TRBJ1-2; v_gene: TRBV28; abundance: -; CDR3nt: TGTGCCAGCAGTCCCGCCCGGGACAGGGGTTTCTATGGCTACACCTTC; CDR3aa: CASSPARDRGFYGYTF
d_gene: -; j_gene: TRBJ1-3; v_gene: TRBV19; abundance: -; CDR3nt: TGTGCCAGTAGTATTTTCGCGGCAAGCTCTGGAAACACCATATATTTT; CDR3aa: CASSIFAASSGNTIYF
d_gene: TRBD1; j_gene: TRBJ2-5; v_gene: TRBV11-2; abundance: -; CDR3nt: TGTGCCAGCAGCTCGGACAGGGTCCGGACCCAGTACTTC; CDR3aa: CASSSDRVRTQYF
d_gene: TRBD2; j_gene: TRBJ2-7; v_gene: TRBV7-9; abundance: -; CDR3nt: TGTGCCAGCAGCGCGCCTGAGCGGGGGGACTCCTACGAGCAGTACTTC; CDR3aa: CASSAPERGDSYEQYF
d_gene: -; j_gene: TRBJ2-7; v_gene: TRBV2; abundance: -; CDR3nt: TGTGCCAGCAGGGACTACGAGCAGTACTTC; CDR3aa: CASRDYEQYF
d_gene: TRBD1; j_gene: TRBJ1-2; v_gene: TRBV6-1; abundance: -; CDR3nt: TGTGCCAGCAGACAGGGGGACTATGGCTACACCTTC; CDR3aa: CASRQGDYGYTF
d_gene: TRBD2; j_gene: TRBJ2-2; v_gene: TRBV19; abundance: -; CDR3nt: TGTGCCAGTAGTCCCTTTGCGGGGGGGCCCCCCGGGGAGCTGTTTTTT; CDR3aa: CASSPFAGGPPGELFF
d_gene: TRBD2; j_gene: TRBJ2-1; v_gene: TRBV10-2; abundance: -; CDR3nt: TGCGCCAGCGAAGGCCTAGCGGGGGACAATGAGCAGTTCTTC; CDR3aa: CASEGLAGDNEQFF
d_gene: -; j_gene: TRBJ2-3; v_gene: TRBV5-4; abundance: -; CDR3nt: TGTGCCAGCAGCCCCCGGGGAAGCGGGAGCACAGATACGCAGTATTTT; CDR3aa: CASSPRGSGSTDTQYF
d_gene: -; j_gene: TRBJ1-6; v_gene: TRBV4-2; abundance: -; CDR3nt: TGTGCCAGCAGCCAAGGTCCGGATGCGGATTCACCCCTCCACTTT; CDR3aa: CASSQGPDADSPLHF
d_gene: -; j_gene: TRBJ2-1; v_gene: TRBV2; abundance: -; CDR3nt: TGTGCCAGCAGTGAACCCGGGTACAATGAGCAGTTCTTC; CDR3aa: CASSEPGYNEQFF
d_gene: TRBD1; j_gene: TRBJ1-1; v_gene: TRBV11-2; abundance: -; CDR3nt: TGTGCCAGCAGCCCTGGACAGGGGGGAAACACTGAAGCTTTCTTT; CDR3aa: CASSPGQGGNTEAFF
d_gene: -; j_gene: TRBJ2-3; v_gene: TRBV7-9; abundance: few; CDR3nt: TGTGCCAGCAGCAAGACCGGGGTGGGGACAGATACGCAGTATTTT; CDR3aa: CASSKTGVGTDTQYF
d_gene: -; j_gene: TRBJ1-5; v_gene: TRBV4-2; abundance: -; CDR3nt: TGTGCCAGCAGCCAAGGGACCGGGGATCAGCCCCAGCATTTT; CDR3aa: CASSQGTGDQPQHF
d_gene: -; j_gene: TRBJ2-2; v_gene: TRBV2; abundance: -; CDR3nt: TGTGCCAGCAGTGTTTTCCATAACACCGGGGAGCTGTTTTTT; CDR3aa: CASSVFHNTGELFF
d_gene: TRBD2; j_gene: TRBJ2-7; v_gene: TRBV5-5; abundance: -; CDR3nt: TGTGCCAGCAGCTTGGTGGGTAGCGGGAGCAGTAGGTTCTACGAGCAGTACTTC; CDR3aa: CASSLVGSGSSRFYEQYF
d_gene: -; j_gene: TRBJ1-3; v_gene: TRBV30; abundance: -; CDR3nt: TGTGCCTGGAGAAACAGGGCAAACTCTGGAAACACCATATATTTT; CDR3aa: CAWRNRANSGNTIYF
d_gene: -; j_gene: TRBJ2-1; v_gene: TRBV11-3; abundance: -; CDR3nt: TGTGCCAGCAGCCCCACTAGTTATGGCAATGAGCAGTTCTTC; CDR3aa: CASSPTSYGNEQFF
d_gene: -; j_gene: TRBJ1-6; v_gene: TRBV4-1; abundance: -; CDR3nt: TGCGCCAGCAGCCAAGTAGGGGGTTCGTATAATTCACCCCTCCACTTT; CDR3aa: CASSQVGGSYNSPLHF
d_gene: -; j_gene: TRBJ1-2; v_gene: TRBV5-6; abundance: -; CDR3nt: TGTGCCAGCAGCTTGGCCCCTTATGGCTACACCTTC; CDR3aa: CASSLAPYGYTF
d_gene: TRBD1; j_gene: TRBJ2-5; v_gene: TRBV2; abundance: -; CDR3nt: TGTGCCAGCAGTTTACAGGGGTTAGAGACCCAGTACTTC; CDR3aa: CASSLQGLETQYF
d_gene: TRBD1; j_gene: TRBJ1-2; v_gene: TRBV27; abundance: -; CDR3nt: TGTGCCAGCAGTTTTCGACAGGGAACTAACTATGGCTACACCTTC; CDR3aa: CASSFRQGTNYGYTF
d_gene: TRBD1; j_gene: TRBJ2-2; v_gene: TRBV19; abundance: once; CDR3nt: TGTGCCAGTAGGAGACAGGGTGGCACCGGGGAGCTGTTTTTT; CDR3aa: CASRRQGGTGELFF
d_gene: TRBD1; j_gene: TRBJ2-1; v_gene: TRBV9; abundance: -; CDR3nt: TGTGCCAGCAGAGCCGGCAGGGGGCAATATGAGCAGTTCTTC; CDR3aa: CASRAGRGQYEQFF
d_gene: -; j_gene: TRBJ2-7; v_gene: TRBV10-3; abundance: -; CDR3nt: TGTGCCATCAGTGAGCAGTTGTACGAGCAGTACTTC; CDR3aa: CAISEQLYEQYF
d_gene: -; j_gene: TRBJ2-7; v_gene: TRBV2; abundance: few; CDR3nt: TGTGCCAGCAGTGAAGCGCTTCGGACAGCTTACGAGCAGTACTTC; CDR3aa: CASSEALRTAYEQYF
d_gene: TRBD2; j_gene: TRBJ2-7; v_gene: TRBV6-1; abundance: -; CDR3nt: TGTGCCAGCAGTGAACGGCGGGGGGACCCCTACGAGCAGTACTTC; CDR3aa: CASSERRGDPYEQYF
d_gene: -; j_gene: TRBJ1-1; v_gene: TRBV4-1; abundance: -; CDR3nt: TGCGCCAGCAGCCAAGTTGGGGCTCCGAACACTGAAGCTTTCTTT; CDR3aa: CASSQVGAPNTEAFF
d_gene: -; j_gene: TRBJ2-2; v_gene: TRBV9; abundance: -; CDR3nt: TGTGCCAGCAGCGTAGGGAGGGTTAAGACCGGGGAGCTGTTTTTT; CDR3aa: CASSVGRVKTGELFF
d_gene: -; j_gene: TRBJ1-5; v_gene: TRBV10-2; abundance: -; CDR3nt: TGCGCCAGCAGGGGGCACTATGATCAGCCCCAGCATTTT; CDR3aa: CASRGHYDQPQHF